A selection of T cell receptor beta chains follows, all from one sample in a study of blood T cell repertoires in COVID-19. Method: immunoSEQ multiplex PCR; TCRdb's copy keeps in-frame clones and lacks some. The sample lists under 150,000 clones, around 83% occurring once. The sample consisted of peripheral blood. The receptors shown here come from a man aged 40-50 years with acute or convalescent COVID-19. The CDR3 runs from the conserved cysteine through the conserved F or W. The D gene is left open where the match is weak. Clone size is stated in some rows and not others, as once, few, many or a class when expanded.

CDR3 DNA	CDR3 protein	clone size	V gene	J gene	D gene
TGTGCCAGCAGCATAATCCAGGGGACTGAGCAGTTCTTC	CASSIIQGTEQFF	-	TRBV5-4	TRBJ2-1	-
TGTGCCAGCAGTGACCCAGCGGGGTTCACAGATACGCAGTATTTT	CASSDPAGFTDTQYF	-	TRBV2	TRBJ2-3	TRBD2
TGTGCCTGGAGTGTAGGTAGCCAGGGCATGGCCATATATTTT	CAWSVGSQGMAIYF	-	TRBV30	TRBJ1-3	-
TGTGCCAGCAGTGATGGGCAGGGCAACACCGGGGAGCTGTTTTTT	CASSDGQGNTGELFF	-	TRBV6-1	TRBJ2-2	-
TGTGCCAGCAGCAAAAGAAGGAGAGGGACTGTCGATGTTAGCACAGATACGCAGTATTTT	CASSKRRRGTVDVSTDTQYF	-	TRBV21-1	TRBJ2-3	-
TGTGCCAGCAGCCACCGAGTCCGGGACAGCTATGGATTCGTCAATGGCTACACCTTC	CASSHRVRDSYGFVNGYTF	once	TRBV14	TRBJ1-2	TRBD1
TGTGCCAGAAGCTTGAACAGGGAGGGCGGGGAGCTGTTTTTT	CARSLNREGGELFF	-	TRBV5-3	TRBJ2-2	-
TGTGCCAGCAGCCTACTAGCGGGGGCTTACAATGAGCAGTTCTTC	CASSLLAGAYNEQFF	-	TRBV7-9	TRBJ2-1	TRBD2
TGTGCCAGCAGCTTGACTAGCGACTCCGGGGAGCTGTTTTTT	CASSLTSDSGELFF	-	TRBV7-9	TRBJ2-2	TRBD2
TGCAGTGCTAGTAGTAGGGGATTGAACACTGAAGCTTTCTTT	CSASSRGLNTEAFF	-	TRBV20-1	TRBJ1-1	-
TGTGCCAGCAGGGCAGGACTAGGCGGAGGATACGAGCAGTACTTC	CASRAGLGGGYEQYF	-	TRBV2	TRBJ2-7	TRBD2
TGTGCCAGCAGCTTACGTCAGGGCTTGTGGAATGAGCAGTTCTTC	CASSLRQGLWNEQFF	-	TRBV13	TRBJ2-1	-
TGTGCCAGCAGCTTAGTGGCCACCTCCTACGAGCAGTACTTC	CASSLVATSYEQYF	-	TRBV7-9	TRBJ2-7	-
TGTGCCAGCAGGCCCGGGACAATTGGCCAGCCCCAGCATTTT	CASRPGTIGQPQHF	-	TRBV5-8	TRBJ1-5	-
TGTGCCAGCAGCCCGGGACAGGCGAACACTGAAGCTTTCTTT	CASSPGQANTEAFF	-	TRBV5-5	TRBJ1-1	TRBD1
TGTGCCAGCAGCGTAGGAGGCAGGGGAGCCTATGGCTACACCTTC	CASSVGGRGAYGYTF	-	TRBV9	TRBJ1-2	-
TGTGCCAGCCGCCTAGGGGACGAGCAGTACTTC	CASRLGDEQYF	once	TRBV2	TRBJ2-7	-
TGTGCCAGCAGCTTAGGGCCCCTAGCGGGGGTCTACAATGAGCAGTTCTTC	CASSLGPLAGVYNEQFF	-	TRBV7-6	TRBJ2-1	TRBD2
TGCGCCAGCAGCTTGGGAGGATCTACTAGCACAGATACGCAGTATTTT	CASSLGGSTSTDTQYF	-	TRBV5-1	TRBJ2-3	-
TGTGCCAGCAGCTTAGGCGCCGGGACAGTCTCCTACGAGCAGTACTTC	CASSLGAGTVSYEQYF	-	TRBV7-8	TRBJ2-7	TRBD1
TGTGCCAGCAGCCCATACATGAACACTGAAGCTTTCTTT	CASSPYMNTEAFF	once	TRBV3-1/TRBV3-2	TRBJ1-1	-
TGTGCCAGCACTAGGGGCACCGGGGAGCTGTTTTTT	CASTRGTGELFF	few	TRBV27	TRBJ2-2	-
TGTGCCAGCAGTCGCACCGGGGTGGATCAGCCCCAGCATTTT	CASSRTGVDQPQHF	-	TRBV6-5	TRBJ1-5	-
TGTGCCAGCAGCTTAGTCTTACAGGGGCTAGCCAAAAACATTCAGTACTTC	CASSLVLQGLAKNIQYF	-	TRBV7-8	TRBJ2-4	TRBD1
TGTGCCAGCAGCCCGTCGGGTGCGGGGGGCTACAATGAGCAGTTCTTC	CASSPSGAGGYNEQFF	-	TRBV5-4	TRBJ2-1	TRBD2
TGTGCCAGTTGGGCAGCCAGCTACGAGCAGTACTTC	CASWAASYEQYF	few	TRBV6-5	TRBJ2-7	-
TGTGCCAGTAAGGGGGGGAGTGAAAAACTGTTTTTT	CASKGGSEKLFF	few	TRBV19	TRBJ1-4	-
TGTGCCAGCAGCAAATGTGGGCAGGTCTCACCCAACACCGGGGAGCTGTTTTTT	CASSKCGQVSPNTGELFF	-	TRBV21-1	TRBJ2-2	-
TGTGCCAGCAGTTACTCCGGGACTCCCACAGATACGCAGTATTTT	CASSYSGTPTDTQYF	-	TRBV6-5	TRBJ2-3	-
TGTGCCAGCAGCGAGGGAAGGTTACTAGCGGGGGGGTTCTACGAGCAGTACTTC	CASSEGRLLAGGFYEQYF	-	TRBV2	TRBJ2-7	TRBD2
TGCGCCAGCAGCTTAGCGGGGGCTTCCCAAGAGACCCAGTACTTC	CASSLAGASQETQYF	-	TRBV5-1	TRBJ2-5	TRBD2
TGTGCCAGCAGCCCGATCGCGGGGGGGTACAATGAGCAGTTCTTC	CASSPIAGGYNEQFF	-	TRBV3-1/TRBV3-2	TRBJ2-1	TRBD2
TGCGCCAGCAGCTTGAGGGGGACGGGCCAAGAGACCCAGTACTTC	CASSLRGTGQETQYF	-	TRBV5-1	TRBJ2-5	-
TGTGCCAGCAGCTTGGTGGTGGAGGGTACTAACTATGGCTACACCTTC	CASSLVVEGTNYGYTF	-	TRBV5-5	TRBJ1-2	-
TGTGCCACCAGTGATTCGCGGACAGGGGGCAATCAGCCCCAGCATTTT	CATSDSRTGGNQPQHF	-	TRBV24-1	TRBJ1-5	TRBD1
TGTGCCAGCATTCCGCAGGGGGCTAGAGAGACCCAGTACTTC	CASIPQGARETQYF	-	TRBV6-5	TRBJ2-5	TRBD1
TGTGCCAGCAGCCCGAGTAATAGCGGGGGCTACGAGCAGTACTTC	CASSPSNSGGYEQYF	few	TRBV3-1/TRBV3-2	TRBJ2-7	TRBD2
TGTGCCAGCAGCGGGGGGGCAGATACGCAGTATTTT	CASSGGADTQYF	-	TRBV2	TRBJ2-3	TRBD2
TGTGCCAGCAGCCTACAGGGGGAGACCCAGTACTTC	CASSLQGETQYF	-	TRBV11-1	TRBJ2-5	TRBD1
TGTGCTAGTGGTTTGTACAGCTCCTACGAGCAGTACTTC	CASGLYSSYEQYF	-	TRBV12-5	TRBJ2-7	-
TGTGCCAGCAGCCGTCTCCCGGAGACTGAAGCTTTCTTT	CASSRLPETEAFF	once	TRBV6-5	TRBJ1-1	-
TGTGCCATCAGTGAGTCGACAGGGGGAAACATTCAGTACTTC	CAISESTGGNIQYF	-	TRBV10-3	TRBJ2-4	TRBD1
TGTGCCAGTAGCCTTACTGACAGATACACTGAAGCTTTCTTT	CASSLTDRYTEAFF	-	TRBV19	TRBJ1-1	-
TGTGCCAGCAGCTTAGGAACGGGGGTCTACACCTTC	CASSLGTGVYTF	-	TRBV7-8	TRBJ1-2	-
TGTGCCAGCAGCTCCTCCCGGATAGCGGGGCTGGATACGCAGTATTTT	CASSSSRIAGLDTQYF	-	TRBV13	TRBJ2-3	TRBD2
TGCGCCAGCAGCTTGGGGGGACTCTACGCGGAGACCCAGTACTTC	CASSLGGLYAETQYF	-	TRBV5-1	TRBJ2-5	-